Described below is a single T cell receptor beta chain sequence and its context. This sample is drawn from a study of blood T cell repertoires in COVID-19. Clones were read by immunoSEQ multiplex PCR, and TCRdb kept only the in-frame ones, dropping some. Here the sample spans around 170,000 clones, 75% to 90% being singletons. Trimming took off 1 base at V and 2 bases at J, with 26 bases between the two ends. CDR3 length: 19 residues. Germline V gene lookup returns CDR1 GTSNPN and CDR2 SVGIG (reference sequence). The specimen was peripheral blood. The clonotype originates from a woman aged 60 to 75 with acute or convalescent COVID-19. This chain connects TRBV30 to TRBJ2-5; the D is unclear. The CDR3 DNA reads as TGTGCCTGGAGTGCAATCATATGGAGACGCTCTTCTATTCAAGAGACCCAGTACTTC. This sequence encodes CAWSAIIWRRSSIQETQYF.